The 29 T cell receptor beta chains below all came from one sample that was sequenced in a study of blood T cell repertoires in COVID-19. Method: immunoSEQ multiplex PCR; TCRdb's copy keeps in-frame clones and lacks some. The repertoire holds about 210,000 clones, with around four fifths as singletons. Sequencing input: peripheral blood. The source is a woman between 50 and 59 years old with active or convalescent COVID-19.

This clone was recorded only once. This chain uses TRBV10-1 with TRBJ2-1; D might be TRBD2 (6 bases). The CDR3 is made up of 14 amino acids. The V end was cut by 2 bases, the J end by 4 bases, with 9 bases between. Germline V gene lookup returns CDR1 WNHNN and CDR2 SYGVQD (reference sequence). The DNA of the CDR3 is TGCGCCAGCAGTGAGCGGGAGTCATACAATGAGCAGTTCTTC. Translating gives CASSERESYNEQFF.

The rearrangement joins TRBV28 to TRBJ2-1, with 8 bases fitting TRBD1. CDR3 length: 14 residues. Germline loops: CDR1 MDHEN, CDR2 SYDVKM. V lost 7 bases and J lost 6; bases outside the gene matches: 8. The CDR3 region has the DNA TGTGCCAGCATCCGGGACAGGCGATCCAATGAGCAGTTCTTC. Amino acids: CASIRDRRSNEQFF.

The CDR3 DNA sequence: TGCAGCGTTGAAGGGGGAGGCCCGGACACCGGGGAGCTGTTTTTT. Translation: CSVEGGGPDTGELFF. The V call is TRBV29-1, the J call TRBJ2-2; a weak D match, TRBD2 (6 bases). From germline, CDR1 is SQVTM and CDR2 ANQGSEA. The CDR3 totals 15 residues. V dropped 1 base and J dropped 3 bases, with 12 bases sitting between them.

V gene TRBV7-7 combines with J gene TRBJ2-3; no clear D. The CDR3 covers 14 residues. V lost 3 bases, J lost 0 bases, and 7 bases lay in between. Germline lookup yields CDR1 SSHAT and CDR2 FNYEAQ (reference sequence). Here the CDR3 reads CASSLELSTDTQYF. The CDR3 bases are TGTGCCAGCAGCTTGGAGCTGAGCACAGATACGCAGTATTTT. The full variable domain, its missing parts supplied by reference TRBV7-7 and TRBJ2-3, is GAGVSQSPRYKVTKRGQDVTLRCDPISSHATLYWYQQALGQGPEFLTYFNYEAQPDKSGLPSDRFSAERPEGSISTLTIQRTEQRDSAMYRCASSLELSTDTQYFGPGTRLTVL.

This chain joins TRBV30 and TRBJ2-3; 7 positions agree with TRBD2. J lost 3 bases, V lost 4 bases, and 7 bases had no gene match. CDR3 length: 14 amino acids. Germline assignment: CDR1 GTSNPN and CDR2 SVGIG (reference sequence). The CDR3 nucleotides are TGTGCCTGGATAGGCGGGAGTAGAACAGATACGCAGTATTTT. As protein: CAWIGGSRTDTQYF.

The CDR3 sequence is CASRVPTPGANVLTF. The CDR3 region has the DNA TGTGCCAGCCGGGTTCCCACCCCTGGGGCCAACGTCCTGACTTTC. The rearrangement joins TRBV5-4 to TRBJ2-6; D not certain. Trimming took off 7 bases at V and 2 bases at J, with 13 bases between the two ends. The CDR3 runs 15 residues. Germline CDR1 reads SGHNT; CDR2 reads YYREEE (reference sequence).

This clone was seen only a few times. V gene TRBV28 combines with J gene TRBJ2-1, with TRBD2 matching over 13 bases. The CDR3 runs 15 residues. With V trimmed by 2 bases and J by 7 bases, 2 bases remained unmatched. Germline lookup yields CDR1 MDHEN and CDR2 SYDVKM. CDR3 nucleotides: TGTGCCAGCAGTTTAACTAGCGGGGGGGTTAATGAGCAGTTCTTC. Protein sequence: CASSLTSGGVNEQFF.

J is TRBJ1-6 and V is TRBV12-1; the table names TRBD1, a call not compared with the DNA. TRBV12-1 corresponds to a pseudogene. There are 18 residues in the CDR3. The CDR3 spells CASSFASQFRSYNSPLHF. CDR3 nucleotide sequence: TGTGCCAGCAGCTTTGCGTCCCAGTTCCGCTCCTATAATTCACCCCTCCACTTT.

DNA for the CDR3: TGTGCCAGCAGCCAAGATTCGAGGGTACACAATGAGCAGTTCTTC. This sequence encodes CASSQDSRVHNEQFF. This chain links TRBV14 with TRBJ2-1; tentative D call: TRBD2 (5 bases). Germline CDR1 reads SGHDN; CDR2 reads FVKESK. Trimming left V 0 bases short and J 5 bases short, with 11 bases between. This CDR3 is built from 15 residues. The full variable domain, completed using reference TRBV14 and TRBJ2-1, is EAGVTQFPSHSVIEKGQTVTLRCDPISGHDNLYWYRRVMGKEIKFLLHFVKESKQDESGMPNNRFLAERTGGTYSTLKVQPAELEDSGVYFCASSQDSRVHNEQFFGPGTRLTVL.

This clone was observed once. The rearrangement links TRBV29-1 to TRBJ2-3; TRBD1 aligns across 10 bases. Germline loops: CDR1 SQVTM, CDR2 ANQGSEA. The CDR3 contains 14 residues. Unmatched junction bases numbered 7, after V lost 4 bases and J lost 6 bases. CDR3 loop: CSVGEDRGWDTQYF. The CDR3 coding sequence is TGCAGCGTTGGAGAGGACAGGGGGTGGGATACGCAGTATTTT.

This rearrangement joins TRBV20-1 to TRBJ2-3, with TRBD2 matching 11 bases. Unmatched junction bases numbered 6, after V lost 3 bases and J lost 1 base. Per the germline V gene, CDR1 is DFQATT and CDR2 is SNEGSKA (reference sequence). There are 16 residues in the CDR3. The CDR3 loop is CSASSGRAGGTDTQYF. In DNA form, the CDR3 reads TGCAGTGCTAGTAGCGGGAGGGCCGGGGGCACAGATACGCAGTATTTT.

This clone has a single count. V and J are TRBV24-1 and TRBJ1-2; the match to TRBD1 covers 7 bases. V lost 9 bases, J lost 6 bases, and 6 bases stayed unmatched. Germline CDR1 and CDR2: KGHDR and SFDVKD. The CDR3 has 12 residues. Here the CDR3 reads CATWGTADGYTF. CDR3 in DNA: TGTGCCACCTGGGGGACAGCGGATGGCTACACCTTC.

The chain combines TRBV5-4 with TRBJ2-7, with D perhaps TRBD2 (6 bases). V was cut by 0 bases and J by 6 bases, with 13 bases left in between. Looked up from germline, CDR1 is SGHNT and CDR2 is YYREEE (reference sequence). The CDR3 totals 14 residues. The CDR3 spells CASSLVSSVGEQYF. CDR3 DNA: TGTGCCAGCAGCTTGGTGTCTAGCGTCGGCGAGCAGTACTTC.

The rearrangement links TRBV7-9 to TRBJ1-4; TRBD1 might be the D (5 bases). Germline-derived CDR1 and CDR2 are SEHNR and FQNEAQ (reference sequence). Trimming pared 5 bases from V and 4 bases from J, leaving 17 bases between. This CDR3 comprises 16 residues. CDR3 residues: CASSKPLTEVNEKLFF. Here the CDR3 DNA reads TGTGCCAGCAGCAAACCTTTGACAGAGGTTAATGAAAAACTGTTTTTT.

This clone is a singleton in its sample. The chain links TRBV5-1 to TRBJ1-1; D is unclear. Trimming removed 3 bases at V and 1 base at J, with 13 bases between. CDR3 length: 15 residues. Germline CDR1 reads SGHRS; CDR2 reads YFSETQ. The CDR3 protein is CASSWEGGANTEAFF. In DNA, the CDR3 is TGCGCCAGCAGCTGGGAGGGAGGCGCGAACACTGAAGCTTTCTTT.

V usage is TRBV27 and J usage is TRBJ2-4; possibly TRBD2 for D (5 bases). Between the trimmed V and J ends, which lost 3 bases and 6 bases, there was a span of 12 bases. CDR1 is MNHEY and CDR2 is SMNVEV in the germline V gene (reference sequence). The CDR3 contains 14 residues. The CDR3 is CASSLSGLGNIQYF. The CDR3 coding sequence is TGTGCCAGCAGTTTGTCGGGGTTAGGAAACATTCAGTACTTC.

This chain links TRBV28 with TRBJ2-1, with 8 positions matching TRBD1. The CDR3 runs 18 residues. V was pared by 3 bases and J by 3 bases, with 13 bases of the junction left unmatched. Germline V CDR1 and CDR2: MDHEN, SYDVKM. The CDR3 loop is CASSLDRVSLFDYNEQFF. As DNA, the CDR3 is TGTGCCAGCAGTTTGGACAGGGTATCCCTCTTCGACTACAATGAGCAGTTCTTC.

The chain employs TRBV5-4 and TRBJ2-7; TRBD2 is a possible D gene (6 bases). Trimming took 0 bases from V and 6 from J, leaving 16 bases between them. This CDR3 spans 15 amino acids. Germline CDR1 and CDR2: SGHNT and YYREEE (reference sequence). CDR3 nucleotide sequence: TGTGCCAGCAGCTTGGGAGGCGGGGAGCAGACCGAGCAGTACTTC. It is translated as CASSLGGGEQTEQYF.

The V and J genes are TRBV18 and TRBJ2-2, with 8 bases matching TRBD1. The ends lost 6 bases at V and 1 base at J; junction bases unmatched: 4. CDR1 is KGHSH, CDR2 LQKENI, per germline. The CDR3 runs to 15 residues. The CDR3 protein is CASSAGTGNTGELFF. CDR3 in DNA: TGTGCCAGCTCGGCCGGGACAGGGAACACCGGGGAGCTGTTTTTT.

The V call is TRBV5-6, the J call TRBJ1-2; D uncertain. Germline V gene sequence: CDR1 SGHDT, CDR2 YYEEEE. V was clipped by 4 bases and J by 0 bases, with 7 bases between them. The CDR3 length is 13 residues. The CDR3 here is CASSLAPNYGYTF. CDR3 in DNA: TGTGCCAGCAGCCTAGCCCCTAACTATGGCTACACCTTC.

The rearrangement joins TRBV6-5 to TRBJ1-1; TRBD1 might be the D (6 bases). The CDR3 is made up of 14 amino acids. Trimming removed 6 bases from V and 5 bases from J, with 16 bases in between. CDR1 is MNHEY, CDR2 SVGAGI, per germline. The CDR3 DNA is TGTGCCAGCAGCTTACAGGGCCCGTGGACTGAAGCTTTCTTT. This encodes CASSLQGPWTEAFF.

CDR3 amino acids: CASSIPGFGDQPQHF. CDR3 sequence (DNA): TGTGCCAGTAGTATACCAGGGTTCGGTGATCAGCCCCAGCATTTT. The chain couples TRBV19 to TRBJ1-5; maybe TRBD1 (5 bases). The CDR3 has 15 residues. Germline V lookup: CDR1 LNHDA, CDR2 SQIVND (reference sequence). The V gene lost 2 bases and the J gene lost 5 bases, with 13 bases spanning the gap.

This clone has just one count. The V gene is TRBV24-1, the J gene TRBJ1-5, with TRBD1 identical over 9 bases. Unmatched junction bases numbered 9, after V lost 6 bases and J lost 4 bases. The CDR3 is 16 amino acids. The germline V gene encodes CDR1 KGHDR and CDR2 SFDVKD. The CDR3 here is CATSPTGGPINQPQHF. The CDR3 coding sequence is TGTGCCACCAGTCCCACAGGGGGCCCAATTAATCAGCCCCAGCATTTT.

The V gene is TRBV1, the J gene TRBJ2-1; the table's D call, TRBD2, was not checked against the DNA. TRBV1 is a documented pseudogene. This CDR3 region has 16 residues. The CDR3 DNA sequence: TGCACCAGCAGCCGATTAGCGGGAGCACTTTCCAATGAGCAGTTCTTC. Protein product: CTSSRLAGALSNEQFF.

In nucleotides, the CDR3 is TGTGCCAGCAGCTCTACTAGCGGGATCCCAGATACGCAGTATTTT. Its protein product is CASSSTSGIPDTQYF. The chain carries TRBV5-6 and TRBJ2-3; 10 positions match TRBD2. V was clipped by 3 bases and J by 4 bases; unmatched bases: 5. Germline loops: CDR1 SGHDT, CDR2 YYEEEE. The length of the CDR3 is 15 residues.

The chain employs TRBV5-4 and TRBJ2-6; TRBD2 matches at 8 bases. V dropped 4 bases and J dropped 2; count of bases not matched to a gene: 8. The CDR3 is 17 residues long. The germline V gene has CDR1 SGHNT and CDR2 YYREEE (reference sequence). The CDR3 loop reads CASSAGLGKTGANVLTF. The CDR3 DNA is TGTGCCAGCAGCGCGGGACTAGGTAAAACTGGGGCCAACGTCCTGACTTTC.

This sequence joins TRBV5-4 and TRBJ2-3; no clear D. Germline assignment: CDR1 SGHNT and CDR2 YYREEE (reference sequence). The CDR3 is 11 amino acids. V shed 7 bases and J shed 6 bases, with 9 bases lying between them. In DNA form, the CDR3 reads TGTGCCAGCGGCCAGGCGGATACGCAGTATTTT. It encodes CASGQADTQYF.

The chain links TRBV2 to TRBJ2-1; TRBD1 matches at 7 bases. Per germline, CDR1 SNHLY and CDR2 FYNNEI. This CDR3 has 15 amino acids. V was clipped by 3 bases and J by 5 bases; unmatched bases: 7. DNA of the CDR3: TGTGCCAGCAGTGACCCCTCGACAGGGAACAATGAGCAGTTCTTC. The encoded protein is CASSDPSTGNNEQFF. The full variable domain, in which reference TRBV2 and TRBJ2-1 provide the parts outside the CDR3, is EPEVTQTPSHQVTQMGQEVILRCVPISNHLYFYWYRQILGQKVEFLVSFYNNEISEKSEIFDDQFSVERPDGSNFTLKIRSTKLEDSAMYFCASSDPSTGNNEQFFGPGTRLTVL.

This clone was seen a single time. The V gene is TRBV5-1, the J gene TRBJ2-5; 8 nucleotides align to TRBD2. The CDR3 length is 14 residues. The germline CDR1 and CDR2 sequences are SGHRS and YFSETQ. Trimming removed 0 bases from V and 9 bases from J; junction bases left unmatched: 7. CDR3 residues: CASSLDTPGLAQYF. The CDR3, as DNA: TGCGCCAGCAGCTTGGACACGCCGGGACTAGCCCAGTACTTC.